These 21 T cell receptor beta chains were sequenced from one sample in a study of blood T cell repertoires in COVID-19. The data were produced by immunoSEQ multiplex PCR, yet TCRdb's version contains in-frame clones alone and is incomplete. Of around 230,000 clones in the sample, roughly 85% were seen once. Sequenced material: peripheral blood. The receptors stem from a man aged 50 or older with COVID-19, enrolled during active disease.

This rearrangement joins TRBV7-9 to TRBJ2-3; 8 bases are a match to TRBD2. CDR1 and CDR2 from the germline V gene are SEHNR and FQNEAQ (reference sequence). This CDR3 has 15 amino acids. The trim removed 1 base at V and 4 bases at J, leaving 4 bases unmatched. This CDR3 is CASSLDGGAADTQYF. The CDR3 DNA reads as TGTGCCAGCAGCTTAGACGGGGGGGCCGCAGATACGCAGTATTTT.

The chain recombines TRBV3-1 (or the pseudogene TRBV3-2) with TRBJ2-3; D not resolved. Germline lookup yields CDR1 LGHDT and CDR2 YNNKEL (reference sequence). This CDR3 spans 15 amino acids. Trimming pared 4 bases from V and 1 base from J, leaving 12 bases between. CDR3 sequence reads: CASSLRLGGTDTQYF. The CDR3 DNA is TGTGCCAGCAGCCTGCGGCTAGGCGGCACAGATACGCAGTATTTT.

This clone was found once. The rearrangement links TRBV12-3 or TRBV12-4 to TRBJ1-2; the D gene is possibly TRBD1 (5 bases). V dropped 4 bases and J dropped 4 bases, with 10 bases sitting between them. The CDR3 extends over 13 amino acids. In DNA form, the CDR3 reads TGTGCCAGCAGTTGGGGCCAGGTCTATGGCTACACCTTC. This sequence encodes CASSWGQVYGYTF.

Worth noting for this clone: Additional DNA sequences in this sample encode the identical CDR3. The chain's CDR3 is CASSFGGASGNTIYF. In DNA, the CDR3 is TGTGCCAGCAGCTTCGGGGGGGCCTCTGGAAACACCATATATTTT. The chain links TRBV7-2 to TRBJ1-3; D is perhaps TRBD1 (6 bases). From germline, CDR1 is SGHTA and CDR2 FQGNSA. V was cut by 3 bases and J by 0 bases, with 9 bases left in between. The CDR3 covers 15 residues. The variable domain in full, with the rest retrieved from reference TRBV7-2 and TRBJ1-3, is GAGVSQSPSNKVTEKGKDVELRCDPISGHTALYWYRQSLGQGLEFLIYFQGNSAPDKSGLPSDRFSAERTGGSVSTLTIQRTQQEDSAVYLCASSFGGASGNTIYFGEGSWLTVV.

The rearrangement joins TRBV2 to TRBJ2-5; a weak D match, TRBD1 (6 bases). Trimming cost V 8 bases and J 5 bases, with 15 bases left between them. The CDR3 is 13 residues long. Germline V lookup: CDR1 SNHLY, CDR2 FYNNEI. The CDR3 DNA is TGTGCCAGCGGAGGACAGACGGGGGAGACCCAGTACTTC. This codes for CASGGQTGETQYF.

The V call is TRBV24-1, the J call TRBJ2-7; tentative D call: TRBD1 (7 bases). V was pared by 3 bases and J by 2 bases, with 13 bases between. The CDR3 has 15 residues. Germline V gene data show CDR1 as KGHDR and CDR2 as SFDVKD. As DNA, the CDR3 is TGTGCCACCAGTGATGGAGGGACAGTCCCCTACGAGCAGTACTTC. Encoded protein: CATSDGGTVPYEQYF.

The chain couples TRBV11-3 to TRBJ2-2; D perhaps matches TRBD1 (5 bases). The V and J ends lost 3 bases and 0 bases respectively, with 14 bases between them. The CDR3 has 17 residues. Germline CDR1 is SGHNT and CDR2 is YENEEA. CDR3: CASSFGQGHANTGELFF. The CDR3 DNA reads TGTGCCAGCAGCTTTGGGCAGGGTCACGCGAACACCGGGGAGCTGTTTTTT.

This CDR3 reads CASSRQGSRTEQYF. CDR3 DNA sequence: TGTGCCAGCAGTCGGCAGGGTTCGAGGACCGAGCAGTACTTC. The chain has TRBV25-1 and TRBJ2-7; maybe TRBD1 (5 bases). Germline-derived CDR1 and CDR2 are MGHDK and SYGVNS. Trimming left V 5 bases short and J 6 bases short, with 17 bases between. CDR3 length: 14 residues.

The count of this clone is one. The chain recombines TRBV7-3 with TRBJ1-1, with 8 bases aligning to TRBD1. V trimming: 5 bases; J trimming: 7 bases; junction bases outside the gene matches: 3. The CDR3 sequence is 12 residues long. In germline, CDR1 is SGHTA, CDR2 FQGTGA. The CDR3 spells CASSSGQGEAFF. In DNA form, the CDR3 reads TGTGCCAGCAGCAGCGGACAGGGTGAAGCTTTCTTT.

This chain uses TRBV19 with TRBJ1-6, with 9 bases matching TRBD1. Looked up from germline, CDR1 is LNHDA and CDR2 is SQIVND (reference sequence). J gave up 6 bases and V 3 bases, and 3 bases lay outside the gene matches. This CDR3 is built from 15 residues. The CDR3 bases are TGTGCCAGTAGTATTACGGACAGGGGTAATTCACCCCTCCACTTT. Translating it yields CASSITDRGNSPLHF.

V gene TRBV27 combines with J gene TRBJ2-3; perhaps TRBD1 as D (6 bases). The germline CDR1 and CDR2 sequences are MNHEY and SMNVEV (reference sequence). The CDR3 length is 16 residues. V was trimmed by 1 base and J by 0 bases, leaving 11 bases between them. The CDR3 nucleotides are TGTGCCAGCAGTTTATTTGGGGGCCCAAGCACAGATACGCAGTATTTT. Translated: CASSLFGGPSTDTQYF.

J is TRBJ1-5 and V is TRBV10-3; D gene uncertain. This CDR3 comprises 16 residues. Germline CDR1 and CDR2: ENHRY and SYGVKD. Trimming pared 0 bases from V and 1 base from J, leaving 10 bases between. The CDR3: CAISESFGGSNQPQHF. Here the CDR3 DNA reads TGTGCCATCAGTGAGTCATTCGGAGGGAGCAATCAGCCCCAGCATTTT.

This chain links TRBV4-1 with TRBJ2-7; TRBD2 aligns across 12 bases. Germline V lookup: CDR1 MGHRA, CDR2 YSYEKL. The CDR3 spans 17 residues. After removal of 3 bases from V and 2 bases from J, the junction contained 8 bases not matched to a gene. DNA of the CDR3: TGCGCCAGCAGCCAGGGGTGGACTAGCGGGATCGCCTACGAGCAGTACTTC. It yields the protein CASSQGWTSGIAYEQYF.

The chain uses TRBV13 and TRBJ2-7; perhaps TRBD2 as D (5 bases). Germline V CDR1 and CDR2: PRHDT, FYEKMQ (reference sequence). The length of the CDR3 is 17 residues. Trimming took off 4 bases at V and 3 bases at J, with 22 bases between the two ends. The CDR3 protein is CASSSRAPGFGLYEQYF. DNA of the CDR3: TGTGCCAGCAGCTCCCGGGCTCCGGGGTTTGGCCTCTACGAGCAGTACTTC.

This clone was recorded once. V usage is TRBV9 and J usage is TRBJ2-3; 8 nucleotides agree with TRBD2. There are 17 residues in the CDR3. Germline V gene lookup returns CDR1 SGDLS and CDR2 YYNGEE. Trimming at V came to 0 bases and at J to 0 bases, leaving 6 bases not matched to a gene. The CDR3 loop reads CASSVGGGGPSTDTQYF. As DNA, the CDR3 is TGTGCCAGCAGCGTAGGTGGCGGGGGGCCTAGCACAGATACGCAGTATTTT.

The rearrangement uses TRBV9 and TRBJ1-2; 11 bases are shared with TRBD1. Losses at the gene ends were 4 bases for V and 6 bases for J; bases not matched to a gene: 8. The CDR3 length is 15 residues. Looked up from germline, CDR1 is SGDLS and CDR2 is YYNGEE. As DNA, the CDR3 is TGTGCCAGCAGCACGCGGGACAGGGGGTATGATGGCTACACCTTC. Protein product: CASSTRDRGYDGYTF.

This sequence joins TRBV5-1 and TRBJ2-5; tentatively, D is TRBD2 (6 bases). Germline CDR1 and CDR2: SGHRS and YFSETQ. This CDR3 has 14 amino acids. V lost 4 bases to trimming and J lost 6 bases, with 16 bases between them. This chain's CDR3 is CASSPGPEGKTQYF. CDR3 sequence (DNA): TGCGCCAGCAGCCCGGGACCGGAGGGGAAGACCCAGTACTTC.

The rearrangement uses TRBV5-1 and TRBJ1-4, with D possibly TRBD1 on 5 matching bases. The CDR3 is 15 residues long. CDR1 is SGHRS, CDR2 YFSETQ, per germline. With 0 bases removed from V and 0 bases from J, the gap between germline ends came to 6 bases. Here the CDR3 DNA reads TGCGCCAGCAGCTTGGGGGGCCCAACTAATGAAAAACTGTTTTTT. Protein product: CASSLGGPTNEKLFF.

V is TRBV18 and J is TRBJ1-5; D is perhaps TRBD1 (5 bases). The CDR3 covers 15 residues. The germline gives CDR1 KGHSH, CDR2 LQKENI. V dropped 3 bases and J dropped 3 bases, with 12 bases sitting between them. CDR3 residues: CASSPQQANNQPQHF. The CDR3 DNA reads TGTGCCAGCTCACCCCAACAGGCGAACAATCAGCCCCAGCATTTT.

CDR3 amino acids: CASSLTRQPSGNTIYF. In DNA form, the CDR3 reads TGTGCCAGCAGTTTAACGAGACAGCCCTCTGGAAACACCATATATTTT. The chain is built from TRBV28 and TRBJ1-3, with D possibly TRBD1 on 5 matching bases. Deletions cut 2 bases from V and 0 bases from J, with 11 bases between. CDR1 and CDR2 from the germline V gene are MDHEN and SYDVKM. CDR3 length: 16 residues.

This clone was seen just once. V usage is TRBV10-3 and J usage is TRBJ2-1, with TRBD2 matching 11 bases. Germline V gene lookup returns CDR1 ENHRY and CDR2 SYGVKD. Trimming took 0 bases from V and 5 from J; bases not matched to a gene: 6. CDR3 length equals 17 residues. CDR3 residues: CAISESVAGGPNNEQFF. The CDR3 region has the DNA TGTGCCATCAGTGAGTCGGTAGCGGGGGGGCCCAACAATGAGCAGTTCTTC.